Listed below are T cell receptor beta chains from one sample, sequenced in a study of blood T cells in healthy people across ages. TCRdb called the 5' RACE reads again in MiXCR, with one record for every CDR3 protein. The data show hundreds of thousands of distinct CDR3 sequences, with 40% to 65% seen just once and approximately 13% held by the top ten. The sample comprised blood. These receptors were collected from a woman older than 75 in good health. CDR3s include the opening cysteine and the closing phenylalanine or tryptophan. The D gene is left open where the match is weak. Some rows mark clone size as missing; the rest say once, few, many or name a class of expanded clone.

cdr3_nt cdr3_aa cdr3_length j_call clone_size v_call d_call
TGTGCCAGCAGTACGGGACAGGCGCACTACGAGCAGTACTTC CASSTGQAHYEQYF 14 TRBJ2-7 - TRBV27 TRBD1
TGTGCCATCAGTGGGACCCCACTAGCGGGAGGATACAATGAGCAGTTCTTC CAISGTPLAGGYNEQFF 17 TRBJ2-1 many TRBV10-3 TRBD2
TGTGCCAGCAGCCAGGGACAGGGCCACTATGGCTACACCTTC CASSQGQGHYGYTF 14 TRBJ1-2 - TRBV7-2 TRBD1
TGTGCCAGCATGCTCGGACCGACCTCCTACAATGAGCAGTTCTTC CASMLGPTSYNEQFF 15 TRBJ2-1 - TRBV11-2 -
TGTGCCAGCAGCCACAGACAGGGAACGTACCAAGAGACCCAGTACTTC CASSHRQGTYQETQYF 16 TRBJ2-5 - TRBV3-1 TRBD1
TGTGCCAGCAGTTACTCGCATAGGGGACAGCCTTACAATGAGCAGTACTTC CASSYSHRGQPYNEQYF 17 TRBJ2-7 few TRBV6-2/TRBV6-3 TRBD1
TGTGCCACCAGCCCCCCGGGACAGGGACTTATCGGGGAGCTGTTTTTT CATSPPGQGLIGELFF 16 TRBJ2-2 - TRBV15 TRBD1
TGTGCCAGCAGCACGACTAGCGGGAGTGTCAGTGAGCAGTTCTTC CASSTTSGSVSEQFF 15 TRBJ2-1 - TRBV7-3 TRBD2
TGTGCCAGCAGCGCCGGGACTAGGGTGACCCAGTACTTC CASSAGTRVTQYF 13 TRBJ2-5 once TRBV28 TRBD2
TGTGCCAGCTCTATCGACTTAGGACATGACAATGAGCAGTTCTTC CASSIDLGHDNEQFF 15 TRBJ2-1 - TRBV18 -
TGTGCCAGCAGCATAAGCGGGTTAGAGACCCAGTACTTC CASSISGLETQYF 13 TRBJ2-5 - TRBV7-2 -
TGTGCCACCAGCCGAAGTTACCGACTAGACGAGCAGTACTTC CATSRSYRLDEQYF 14 TRBJ2-7 - TRBV15 -
TGCGCCAGCAGCTTGGGGCAGACAAGTGTCGGGGAGCTGTTTTTT CASSLGQTSVGELFF 15 TRBJ2-2 - TRBV5-1 -
TGTGCCTGGAGCCGAACCCGGGCCGGGACCCAGTACTTC CAWSRTRAGTQYF 13 TRBJ2-5 - TRBV30 -
TGTGCCAGCAGTTACCGTCGTGGAATCGATACGCAGTATTTT CASSYRRGIDTQYF 14 TRBJ2-3 - TRBV6-2/TRBV6-3 -
TGTGCCAGCAGCGCCTACAATGAGCAGTTCTTC CASSAYNEQFF 11 TRBJ2-1 many TRBV2 -
TGTGCCAGCAGTAACCGACAGGGCACCGGGGAGCTGTTTTTT CASSNRQGTGELFF 14 TRBJ2-2 once TRBV6-1 TRBD1
TGTGCCAGCAGCTTAGACGAGCGGGAGACGCGGGAGCAGTACTTC CASSLDERETREQYF 15 TRBJ2-7 many TRBV7-9 TRBD2
TGTGCCAGCAGCGGCGCGCTGTCCGGGGGCTATGGCTACACCTTC CASSGALSGGYGYTF 15 TRBJ1-2 many TRBV9 -
TGTGCCAGCAGCCGAGGGGGCGTCGATGGCTACACCTTC CASSRGGVDGYTF 13 TRBJ1-2 - TRBV3-1 TRBD1
TGCGCCAGCAGCCAAGACGACTCACCAGATACGCAGTATTTT CASSQDDSPDTQYF 14 TRBJ2-3 few TRBV4-1 -
TGTGCCAGCAGCGTCCTAGCGGGAGATACGCAGTATTTT CASSVLAGDTQYF 13 TRBJ2-3 few TRBV7-3 TRBD2
TGTGCCAGCAGATCTAGCGGGAGTTCCTACAATGAGCAGTTCTTC CASRSSGSSYNEQFF 15 TRBJ2-1 - TRBV12-3/TRBV12-4 TRBD2
TGCAGTGCTAGAGATCAGGGGTCTGGCTACACCTTC CSARDQGSGYTF 12 TRBJ1-2 few TRBV20-1 -
TGTGCCAGCTCACCAACGATGGCCACAGATACGCAGTATTTT CASSPTMATDTQYF 14 TRBJ2-3 - TRBV18 -
TGTGCCAGCAGCCAAGATTGGCTAGCGGGCCCCGAAGAGACCCAGTACTTC CASSQDWLAGPEETQYF 17 TRBJ2-5 once TRBV4-2 TRBD2
TGCGCCAGCAGCCAAGATGGGGCAGCTAGTTATGGCTACACCTTC CASSQDGAASYGYTF 15 TRBJ1-2 many TRBV4-1 -
TGTACCAGCAGCCCCACCCCAGAATCCACTGAAGCTTTCTTT CTSSPTPESTEAFF 14 TRBJ1-1 - TRBV7-8 -
TGTGCCACCAGCCGAGCAAATCAGCCCCAGCATTTT CATSRANQPQHF 12 TRBJ1-5 many TRBV15 -
TGTGCCAGCAGCGTAGAACCTAGCCCCAATGAGCAGTTCTTC CASSVEPSPNEQFF 14 TRBJ2-1 - TRBV9 -
TGTGCCAGCAGCTTGGATGCTAGCGGAAATGAGCAGTTCTTC CASSLDASGNEQFF 14 TRBJ2-1 many TRBV7-2 TRBD2
TGTGCCAGCAGTCCCCCGATGGGTGAGCAGTTCTTC CASSPPMGEQFF 12 TRBJ2-1 - TRBV6-5 -
TGTGCCAGCCGGGACAGGGGCAATCAGCCCCAGCATTTT CASRDRGNQPQHF 13 TRBJ1-5 many TRBV2 TRBD1
TGCGCCAGCAGCTTGGCAGACTCTGGGGCCAACGTCCTGACTTTC CASSLADSGANVLTF 15 TRBJ2-6 few TRBV5-1 -
TGCGCCAGCAGCTTGGCCAACTACGAGCAGTACTTC CASSLANYEQYF 12 TRBJ2-7 few TRBV5-1 -
TGTGCCAGCAGCAAAATACTAGCACCCTACGAGCAGTACTTC CASSKILAPYEQYF 14 TRBJ2-7 few TRBV13 -
TGTGCCAGCAGCCAAGAGTCACAATTCTCCTACGAGCAGTACTTC CASSQESQFSYEQYF 15 TRBJ2-7 - TRBV4-2 -
TGTGCCAGCAGTTATTGGTGGGACAGGAGTGCAACTAATGAAAAACTGTTTTTT CASSYWWDRSATNEKLFF 18 TRBJ1-4 - TRBV6-9 TRBD1
TGTGCCAGCAGCCCGCGACATTCGCTCGACTATGGCTACACCTTC CASSPRHSLDYGYTF 15 TRBJ1-2 - TRBV9 -
TGTGCCACCAGTGGTGCGGTCGGGGATACGCAGTATTTT CATSGAVGDTQYF 13 TRBJ2-3 - TRBV24-1 -
TGTGCCAGCTCAAGGGACTCGGGCTACGAGCAGTACTTC CASSRDSGYEQYF 13 TRBJ2-7 - TRBV18 -
TGTGCCTGGGCACGGTCCCAAGAGACCCAGTACTTC CAWARSQETQYF 12 TRBJ2-5 - TRBV30 -
TGCGCCAGCAGCAAGAGCGGGGCGGACGGCACAGATACGCAGTATTTT CASSKSGADGTDTQYF 16 TRBJ2-3 - TRBV4-1 TRBD2
TGTGCCAGCAGTTATCAGAATCAGCCCCAGCATTTT CASSYQNQPQHF 12 TRBJ1-5 many TRBV6-6 -
TGTGCCAGCAGCGTTGGGGCGGGTACAGGATGTTCACCCCTCCACTTT CASSVGAGTGCSPLHF 16 TRBJ1-6 - TRBV9 -
TGTGCCACCAGCGCCGACAGGTCATCGTACAATGAGCAGTACTTC CATSADRSSYNEQYF 15 TRBJ2-5 - TRBV24-1 -
TGTGCCAGCAGCTCGGACAGGGTTCGCGAGCAGTACTTC CASSSDRVREQYF 13 TRBJ2-7 few TRBV2 TRBD1
TGTGCCAGCAGCCCCGGGACAGGGGACACCGGGGAGCTGTTTTTT CASSPGTGDTGELFF 15 TRBJ2-2 - TRBV12-3/TRBV12-4 TRBD1
TGTGCCAGCAGTGATGGGGGGCAGATTAAAGAGACCCAGTACTTC CASSDGGQIKETQYF 15 TRBJ2-5 many TRBV6-5 -
TGTGCCAGCAGTTTTTCGGTGAGCACAGATACGCAGTATTTT CASSFSVSTDTQYF 14 TRBJ2-3 few TRBV12-3/TRBV12-4 -
TGTGCCATCAGTGAGGGTGGTACTAGCGGGAGATATGGTGAGCAGTACTTC CAISEGGTSGRYGEQYF 17 TRBJ2-5 few TRBV10-3 TRBD2
TGTGCTAGCAGCTTGGGTAGCGGTTCCTACAATGAGCAGTACTTC CASSLGSGSYNEQYF 15 TRBJ2-7 - TRBV7-7 -